This T cell receptor beta chain was sequenced for a study of Tregs in tolerant kidney transplant recipients (dated by TCRdb to the late 2010s). The study in broad terms: The transplants used related donors along with nonmyeloablative bone marrow transplantation, and in the human trials mixed chimerism was transient. Before combined kidney and bone marrow transplantation, this study identified donor-specific regulatory T cells using TCRbeta sequencing and then followed those same cells after transplant.

Overall results and qualifications from the work: For some patients, the PCR primers changed as time went on, which meant samples from those patients could not be compared with one another at the nucleotide level. Biological reproducibility was not directly assessed, although technical replication error appeared to be minimal. Donor-specific Treg expansion exceeded global Treg expansion in tolerant patients, suggesting antigen-driven rather than nonspecific expansion. Because only a small number of patients were included, the study had limitations, and the results will need to be validated in larger populations as well as under other immunosuppression protocols. The most biologically relevant and donor-specific TCRbeta repertoire appeared to be identified by expanding Tregs with activated donor B cells.

For TCRbeta CDR3 sequencing, genomic DNA was extracted from sorted cells using the QIAGEN DNeasy Blood and Tissue Kit. Through immunoSEQ, high-throughput TCRbeta CDR3 sequencing was done commercially, including PCR amplification with internal controls and bias correction. The original pipeline was this. A unique productive TCRbeta sequence was defined by the CDR3 nucleotide sequence when primers matched, and otherwise by the CDR3 amino acid sequence together with the Vbeta and Jbeta genes. A sequence counted as donor-reactive if, in CFSE-low cells, the sequence had a frequency of at least 0.01% and was expanded at least 5-fold compared with unstimulated cells. Jensen-Shannon divergence, calculated on the top 100 TCRbeta sequences ranked by frequency, was used to quantify repertoire divergence. For samples with multiple sequencing runs, sorting error was corrected in each run separately before the runs were combined. Drawn from immuneACCESS, this table holds only the in-frame rearrangements with V and J called that TCRdb kept. Clones are partly lost; checked studies trace under half to an unresolved V gene and leave the rest unexplained. From that table come the V and J calls and clone size; the DNA was used to work out D and trimming. The table kept for this sample lists roughly 2,000 clones. The ten largest clones capture about 15% of the sample.

On this clone: The antigen it recognizes is unknown. The sequence runs out 3 residues before the end of the CDR3; the remainder is reconstructed from the germline J gene.

The label giving this sample's time point can be read as: blood sample drawn before combined kidney and bone marrow transplant. In bulk CFSE mixed lymphocyte reactions, CFSE-labeled recipient PBMCs were cocultured with irradiated donor PBMCs for 5 to 7 days, then stained for CD3/CD4/CD8 and FACS-sorted. Patients were a few combined kidney and bone marrow transplant recipients from the ITN036ST trial, and only these trial subjects had samples available. Healthy control blood was separated into PBMCs by Ficoll density gradient and cryopreserved, and patient PBMCs were collected both before and after transplant. The germline V gene yields ENHRY for CDR1 and SYGVKD for CDR2. There are 14 amino acids in the CDR3, from cysteine to phenylalanine inclusive. The CDR3 was read in part: 33 bases, with the frame set at base 1. A distance of 12 bases separates the germline ends of V and J, which lose 7 bases and 0 bases respectively.

The receptor was derived from a human patient who received a combined kidney and bone marrow transplant. The V and J segments used are TRBV10-3 and TRBJ1-1; perhaps TRBD1 is the D gene, with 5 bases matching. Material: CD4+ T cells from blood cultured with allogeneic cells, obtained before the transplant. The part of the CDR3 DNA that was read is TGTGCCATCACCCTCGACAGTATGAACACTGAA. Protein translation: CAITLDSMNTE. The CDR3 in full is CAITLDSMNTEAFF.